This TCR beta chain emerged from a study of vaccination and CD4 T cells after COVID-19. General study points: The analysis of convalescent patients involved relatively few individuals and lacked early post-infection timepoints.

On this clonotype: Its antigen is unknown.

Treatment reported: roughly 10-day PBMC culture with coronavirus spike peptide pools or control peptides (ViraFEST assay). Researchers collected the unexposed donor's CD4+ T cells before the COVID-19 pandemic (2011-2018). Deletions cut 2 bases from V and 7 bases from J, with 17 bases between. The length of the CDR3 is 15 residues. Germline CDR1 is MNHEY and CDR2 is SVGEGT. The Oncomine TCR Beta short-read assay sequenced DNA from cultured CD4+ T cells. Using the QIAamp micro DNA kit, genomic DNA was extracted from the CD4+ T cells that had been cultured. TCRdb reanalysed the PCR reads using MiXCR and keeps one entry per CDR3 protein. This repertoire shows 8,000 to 9,500 distinct CDR3 sequences, roughly 32% found once; its top ten account for more than 20%.

The chain links TRBV6-2 or TRBV6-3 to TRBJ1-2; D gene ambiguous. Source material: CD4+ T cells from blood, cultured in vitro. The TCR was taken from a human donor in good health. CDR3 coding DNA: TGTGCCAGCAGTTACCCCGGGCGACTATGGAGTGGCTACACCTTC. Translated: CASSYPGRLWSGYTF.